Below, 25 T cell receptor beta chains from the same sample are listed, as sequenced in a study of a mutant IDH1 vaccine in newly diagnosed glioma (TCRdb year 2021). Sample time point, as interpreted from the label and publication: baseline, week 1 (first vaccination visit). This sample's treatment or condition label indicates: pre-vaccination baseline after standard-of-care therapy. The method was the immunoSEQ multiplex PCR assay. Entries here come from immuneACCESS through TCRdb and include only in-frame sequences with V and J called. Some clones fail to appear in such tables; in the studies checked, an unresolved V gene covers under half of the shortfall, and the cause of the remainder is unknown. In all, the sample holds tens of thousands of clones, and around four fifths of those were seen once. In total, the top ten clones hold approximately 4.2% of the sample. Specimen: peripheral blood mononuclear cells (PBMCs), collected from a glioma patient treated with radiotherapy, temozolomide or both. The receptors come from a woman younger than 35 with glioma. Some clones in this sample may be carry-over from other donors' samples.

The chain couples TRBV29-1 to TRBJ2-1; TRBD1 aligns across 7 bases. Losses at the gene ends were 4 bases for V and 3 bases for J; bases not matched to a gene: 6. Germline CDR1 reads SQVTM; CDR2 reads ANQGSEA. The CDR3 is 14 residues long. CDR3 DNA: TGCAGCGTTGTGGGACAGTCAATCTACAATGAGCAGTTCTTC. Translation gives CSVVGQSIYNEQFF.

The chain links TRBV7-8 to TRBJ1-5; D is unclear. Germline lookup yields CDR1 SGHVS and CDR2 FQNEAQ. The CDR3 spans 15 residues. V was trimmed by 6 bases and J by 4 bases, leaving 16 bases between them. CDR3 sequence: CASRAATAGNQPQHF. In DNA form, the CDR3 reads TGTGCCAGCAGGGCAGCCACGGCAGGTAATCAGCCCCAGCATTTT. Looking up the rest from reference TRBV7-8 and TRBJ1-5 gives the full variable domain: GAGVSQSPRYKVAKRGQDVALRCDPISGHVSLFWYQQALGQGPEFLTYFQNEAQLDKSGLPSDRFFAERPEGSVSTLKIQRTQQEDSAVYLCASRAATAGNQPQHFGDGTRLSIL.

With regard to this clone: The germline gene is not matched at one end of the junction; a read error may be the cause. The chain combines TRBV27 with TRBJ1-3; no clear D gene. The CDR3 has 8 amino acids. Germline values: CDR1 MNHEY, CDR2 SMNVEV (reference sequence). The CDR3 DNA follows: TGTGCCAGCAACCCTGGGGATTTT. Protein product: CASNPGDF.

The V and J genes are TRBV18 and TRBJ1-5; TRBD1 aligns across 7 bases. The CDR3 spans 17 residues. V trimming: 6 bases; J trimming: 3 bases; junction bases outside the gene matches: 14. The V gene's germline CDR1 is KGHSH and CDR2 LQKENI. The CDR3 nucleotides are TGTGCCAGCTCCCAACAGGGGAGCCTTATCATCAATCAGCCCCAGCATTTT. Its translation: CASSQQGSLIINQPQHF.

The V call is TRBV6-5, the J call TRBJ1-2; 10 nucleotides match TRBD1. Germline V CDR1 and CDR2: MNHEY, SVGAGI. The CDR3 is 14 residues long. Trimming removed 2 bases from V and 8 bases from J; junction bases left unmatched: 5. Here the CDR3 reads CASSYAGTGDGYTF. CDR3 DNA sequence: TGTGCCAGCAGTTACGCCGGGACAGGGGACGGCTACACCTTC.

V gene TRBV5-1 combines with J gene TRBJ2-7; TRBD2 matches at 7 bases. The ends lost 6 bases at V and 8 bases at J; junction bases unmatched: 14. Germline CDR1 SGHRS, CDR2 YFSETQ. The CDR3 is 14 residues long. CDR3 amino acids: CASTRAEGRGQQYF. The CDR3 DNA is TGCGCCAGCACAAGGGCCGAGGGGAGGGGACAGCAGTACTTC.

The chain uses TRBV6-5 and TRBJ2-2, with 10 bases aligning to TRBD2. After removal of 0 bases from V and 6 bases from J, the junction contained 4 bases not matched to a gene. CDR3 length equals 16 residues. Germline V gene lookup returns CDR1 MNHEY and CDR2 SVGAGI. Written as DNA, the CDR3 is TGTGCCAGCAGTTACTCGATAGGACTAGCGGCCGGGGAGCTGTTTTTT. Amino acid sequence: CASSYSIGLAAGELFF.

The chain recombines TRBV27 with TRBJ1-2; perhaps TRBD1 as D (6 bases). Germline V gene data show CDR1 as MNHEY and CDR2 as SMNVEV (reference sequence). V lost 5 bases and J 8 bases, leaving 18 bases between the germline ends. This CDR3 region has 14 residues. This CDR3 reads CASSGRMGGAGYTF. The CDR3, as DNA: TGTGCCAGCAGTGGACGAATGGGGGGCGCAGGCTACACCTTC.

The chain employs TRBV27 and TRBJ2-7; 11 nucleotides match TRBD1. In germline, CDR1 is MNHEY, CDR2 SMNVEV (reference sequence). V was clipped by 6 bases and J by 5 bases; unmatched bases: 9. The CDR3 runs 15 residues. The CDR3 DNA reads TGTGCCAGCAGCCCCACCGGACAGGGGGCGGACGAGCAGTACTTC. Translated, it gives CASSPTGQGADEQYF.

This clone was seen a few times. The chain carries TRBV6-1 and TRBJ2-3; 7 positions match TRBD1. Trimming removed 4 bases from V and 1 base from J; junction bases left unmatched: 8. The CDR3 is made up of 16 amino acids. Germline CDR1 and CDR2: MNHNS and SASEGT. The CDR3 loop is CASSGLLDRGTDTQYF. DNA for the CDR3: TGTGCCAGCAGTGGCCTCCTAGACAGGGGCACAGATACGCAGTATTTT.

This sequence joins TRBV29-1 and TRBJ1-2, with D possibly being TRBD1 (6 bases). V dropped 3 bases and J dropped 8 bases, with 22 bases sitting between them. The CDR3 runs to 15 residues. Germline assignment: CDR1 SQVTM and CDR2 ANQGSEA. The CDR3 region has the DNA TGCAGCGTTGATAGGGGGGGCGAAGGAAAGGCAGGCTACACCTTC. Translated, it gives CSVDRGGEGKAGYTF.

In this sample, this clone turned up once. The chain combines TRBV6-1 with TRBJ2-2, with D perhaps TRBD1 (5 bases). The V and J ends lost 0 bases and 0 bases respectively, with 14 bases between them. The germline V gene encodes CDR1 MNHNS and CDR2 SASEGT. The CDR3 has 18 residues. CDR3 sequence reads: CASSEAGGAGPNTGELFF. Written as DNA, the CDR3 is TGTGCCAGCAGTGAAGCGGGTGGGGCAGGACCGAACACCGGGGAGCTGTTTTTT.

The V and J genes are TRBV9 and TRBJ1-1; D may be TRBD1 (5 bases). V dropped 0 bases and J dropped 5 bases, with 11 bases sitting between them. Germline CDR1 is SGDLS and CDR2 is YYNGEE. The CDR3 covers 14 residues. The CDR3 spells CASSVEGWGTEAFF. CDR3 in DNA: TGTGCCAGCAGCGTAGAAGGGTGGGGGACTGAAGCTTTCTTT.

Notes on this clone: Other DNA sequences in this specimen translate into the identical CDR3. The chain recombines TRBV9 with TRBJ2-7; no clear D. V dropped 0 bases and J dropped 0 bases, with 10 bases sitting between them. The CDR3 has 15 residues. Germline CDR1 reads SGDLS; CDR2 reads YYNGEE. The CDR3 DNA reads as TGTGCCAGCAGCGTAGGATCCGCCAGCTCCTACGAGCAGTACTTC. Translated: CASSVGSASSYEQYF.

V and J are TRBV6-5 and TRBJ2-7; either TRBD1 or TRBD2 may supply D (6 bases each). Trimming took 2 bases from V and 0 from J, leaving 11 bases between them. CDR1 is MNHEY and CDR2 is SVGAGI in the germline V gene. The CDR3 runs 15 residues. CDR3 sequence reads: CASSYRGAGSYEQYF. The CDR3 DNA reads TGTGCCAGCAGTTACAGGGGGGCAGGCTCCTACGAGCAGTACTTC.

This clone was detected only a few times. The CDR3 is CASSPRNNEQFF. CDR3 nucleotide sequence: TGTGCCAGCAGTCCACGGAACAATGAGCAGTTCTTC. The chain has TRBV6-1 and TRBJ2-1; no definite D call. The CDR3 totals 12 residues. Between the trimmed V and J ends, which lost 5 bases and 5 bases, there was a span of 7 bases. Germline CDR1 is MNHNS and CDR2 is SASEGT.

The V and J genes are TRBV28 and TRBJ1-1; D unclear. Deletions cut 5 bases from V and 0 bases from J, with 13 bases between. The CDR3 is made up of 15 amino acids. The germline CDR1 and CDR2 sequences are MDHEN and SYDVKM. CDR3 loop: CASSHDMGMNTEAFF. The CDR3 coding sequence is TGTGCCAGCAGTCACGACATGGGTATGAACACTGAAGCTTTCTTT.

This sequence joins TRBV9 and TRBJ1-1; D gene unclear. The length of the CDR3 is 17 residues. V was clipped by 0 bases and J by 1 base, with 16 bases between them. The germline CDR1 and CDR2 sequences are SGDLS and YYNGEE. The CDR3, as DNA: TGTGCCAGCAGCGTAGCCGGGAAGAGGTTACAGAACACTGAAGCTTTCTTT. This codes for CASSVAGKRLQNTEAFF.

This sequence joins TRBV6-5 and TRBJ1-2; no firm D call. This CDR3 has 12 residues. Trimming left V 6 bases short and J 3 bases short, with 8 bases between. CDR1 is MNHEY, CDR2 SVGAGI, per germline. CDR3 sequence (DNA): TGTGCCAGCAGGCCCGACGACTATGGCTACACCTTC. This translates into CASRPDDYGYTF.

The J gene is TRBJ2-6, the V gene TRBV6-6; D uncertain. This CDR3 comprises 14 residues. Per the germline V gene, CDR1 is MNHNY and CDR2 is SVGAGI (reference sequence). V dropped 2 bases and J dropped 0 bases, with 2 bases sitting between them. CDR3 bases: TGTGCCAGCAGTTACAGCTCTGGGGCCAACGTCCTGACTTTC. It codes for CASSYSSGANVLTF.

V usage is TRBV6-5 and J usage is TRBJ1-4; D is unclear. This CDR3 spans 15 amino acids. V lost 2 bases to trimming and J lost 0 bases, with 7 bases between them. Germline V lookup: CDR1 MNHEY, CDR2 SVGAGI. The CDR3: CASSYGGATNEKLFF. CDR3 DNA: TGTGCCAGCAGTTACGGTGGTGCAACTAATGAAAAACTGTTTTTT.

This clone was observed once. The CDR3 nucleotides are TGTGCCAGCAGTTCTGGACAGGCGGACACCATATATTTT. Translating gives CASSSGQADTIYF. This chain uses TRBV6-1 with TRBJ1-3; 7 nucleotides agree with TRBD1. The CDR3 is 13 residues long. V dropped 5 bases and J dropped 8; count of bases not matched to a gene: 6. Per germline, CDR1 MNHNS and CDR2 SASEGT.

The CDR3 spells CASSLNSRGTQYF. CDR3 nucleotides: TGTGCCAGCAGTTTAAACAGTCGGGGGACCCAGTACTTC. The chain couples TRBV27 to TRBJ2-5; D perhaps matches TRBD2 (5 bases). V dropped 2 bases and J dropped 7 bases, with 11 bases sitting between them. Looked up from germline, CDR1 is MNHEY and CDR2 is SMNVEV (reference sequence). This CDR3 spans 13 amino acids.

In its sample, this clone was seen a few times. V is TRBV2 and J is TRBJ1-2; no clear D. CDR3 size: 13 residues. Looked up from germline, CDR1 is SNHLY and CDR2 is FYNNEI. Trimming took 0 bases from V and 6 from J, leaving 8 bases between them. This chain's CDR3 is CASSEAGPDGYTF. In DNA form, the CDR3 reads TGTGCCAGCAGTGAAGCGGGCCCTGATGGCTACACCTTC.

The V gene is TRBV20-1, the J gene TRBJ2-7, with D hard to call. Germline V lookup: CDR1 DFQATT, CDR2 SNEGSKA (reference sequence). V dropped 3 bases and J dropped 3 bases, with 6 bases sitting between them. This CDR3 region has 11 residues. CDR3 in amino acids: CSARDHYEQYF. The CDR3 DNA reads TGCAGTGCTAGGGACCACTACGAGCAGTACTTC.